The 31 T cell receptor beta chains presented below share a single source sample, sequenced in a study of blood T cell repertoires in COVID-19. Repertoires were generated with immunoSEQ multiplex PCR, while TCRdb's copy carries only in-frame clones and drops some. Of about 500,000 clones listed, about 90% are singletons. Sequenced input: PBMCs or T cells enriched from blood (not recorded which). Receptors were obtained from a woman younger than 35 who had recovered from COVID-19.

This chain connects TRBV10-1 to TRBJ1-1; no reliable D call. Germline CDR1 reads WNHNN; CDR2 reads SYGVQD (reference sequence). The CDR3 is made up of 14 amino acids. V lost 6 bases to trimming and J lost 2 bases, with 13 bases between them. The CDR3 coding sequence is TGCGCCAGCAGCCCGTCGCCGGGAAACACTGAAGCTTTCTTT. Translating gives CASSPSPGNTEAFF.

Written as DNA, the CDR3 is TGCGCCAGCAGCCCCGGAACAGGGGTGGCCGGGGAGCTGTTTTTT. Translating it yields CASSPGTGVAGELFF. The chain carries TRBV5-1 and TRBJ2-2; TRBD1 matches at 7 bases. The V segment lost 4 bases and the J segment 6 bases; nucleotides outside the gene matches: 9. The V gene's germline CDR1 is SGHRS and CDR2 YFSETQ. The CDR3 is made up of 15 amino acids.

The rearrangement joins TRBV7-2 to TRBJ1-6; D is perhaps TRBD1 (5 bases). Trimming left V 2 bases short and J 6 bases short, with 11 bases between. From germline, CDR1 is SGHTA and CDR2 FQGNSA. The CDR3 consists of 15 residues. CDR3 region: CASSLQGDRNSPLHF. In DNA, the CDR3 is TGTGCCAGCAGCTTACAGGGCGACCGTAATTCACCCCTCCACTTT.

This chain joins TRBV10-3 and TRBJ1-1; 8 bases agree with TRBD1. Germline CDR1 and CDR2: ENHRY and SYGVKD. With 7 bases clipped from V and 0 bases from J, the junction kept 13 bases outside the gene matches. This CDR3 contains 17 residues. This CDR3 is CAITRDRTSTMNTEAFF. CDR3 nucleotides: TGTGCCATCACTAGGGACAGGACTTCCACAATGAACACTGAAGCTTTCTTT.

The V call is TRBV6-5, the J call TRBJ1-1; D is undetermined. V lost 3 bases and J lost 4, with 15 bases in between. CDR1 and CDR2 (germline): MNHEY, SVGAGI. This CDR3 is 15 amino acids long. The CDR3 sequence: CASSYSAMGGTEAFF. CDR3 bases: TGTGCCAGCAGTTATTCGGCCATGGGAGGCACTGAAGCTTTCTTT.

As concerns this clone: The same CDR3 also results from other DNA sequences found in this sample. The genes are TRBV30 and TRBJ1-2; possible D gene TRBD1, 5 bases. The germline V and J ends were trimmed by 4 bases and 2 bases, with 8 bases remaining between them. Germline V gives CDR1 GTSNPN, CDR2 SVGIG (reference sequence). The CDR3 totals 12 residues. CDR3 nucleotides: TGTGCCTGGACGGGGGTGAACTATGGCTACACCTTC. Protein sequence: CAWTGVNYGYTF.

The rearrangement uses TRBV27 and TRBJ2-1; TRBD2 matches at 7 bases. The ends lost 6 bases at V and 2 bases at J; junction bases unmatched: 4. Germline V gene data show CDR1 as MNHEY and CDR2 as SMNVEV (reference sequence). CDR3 length: 14 amino acids. This CDR3 reads CASRGGGTYNEQFF. CDR3 coding DNA: TGTGCCAGCAGAGGCGGGGGAACCTACAATGAGCAGTTCTTC.

The rearrangement uses TRBV9 and TRBJ1-6; D is uncertain. This CDR3 is 15 amino acids long. V gave up 3 bases and J gave up 12 bases, with 19 bases separating them. CDR1 and CDR2 from the germline V gene are SGDLS and YYNGEE. The CDR3 DNA reads as TGTGCCAGCAGCGGGGCGACGGAACCCGCAAGACCCCTCCACTTT. This gives the protein CASSGATEPARPLHF. Together with reference TRBV9 and TRBJ1-6, the CDR3 gives the full variable domain: DSGVTQTPKHLITATGQRVTLRCSPRSGDLSVYWYQQSLDQGLQFLIQYYNGEERAKGNILERFSAQQFPDLHSELNLSSLELGDSALYFCASSGATEPARPLHFGNGTRLTVT.

The rearrangement links TRBV30 to TRBJ1-1; TRBD1 might be the D (6 bases). The V gene's germline CDR1 is GTSNPN and CDR2 SVGIG (reference sequence). CDR3 size: 12 residues. Trimming removed 7 bases at V and 6 bases at J, with 15 bases between. CDR3 nucleotide sequence: TGTGCCTTCCAGGGGAAAGGCCCTGAAGCTTTCTTT. Its protein is CAFQGKGPEAFF.

The chain joins TRBV28 to TRBJ1-4; TRBD1 matches 8 bases. This CDR3 is built from 15 residues. V dropped 3 bases and J dropped 4; count of bases not matched to a gene: 4. Germline CDR1 MDHEN, CDR2 SYDVKM. In DNA, the CDR3 is TGTGCCAGCAGTTTGATAGGACAGGGTAATGAAAAACTGTTTTTT. Translating gives CASSLIGQGNEKLFF.

This clone has only a few counts. This chain connects TRBV5-8 to TRBJ2-1; TRBD2 might be the D (5 bases). Germline-derived CDR1 and CDR2 are SGHTS and YDEGEE. The CDR3 runs 13 residues. V lost 2 bases and J 13 bases, leaving 16 bases between the germline ends. In nucleotides, the CDR3 is TGTGCCAGCAGCTTTGACACCCAGAGGGTCCAGTTCTTC. This codes for CASSFDTQRVQFF.

This clone was recorded only once. The chain is built from TRBV28 and TRBJ1-1; D remains unclear. Trimming removed 3 bases from V and 6 bases from J, with 8 bases in between. This CDR3 comprises 12 residues. The germline V gene encodes CDR1 MDHEN and CDR2 SYDVKM. The CDR3: CASSLRGPEAFF. DNA of the CDR3: TGTGCCAGCAGTTTGCGGGGTCCTGAAGCTTTCTTT.

V gene TRBV6-5 combines with J gene TRBJ1-1, with D uncertain. Germline V CDR1 and CDR2: MNHEY, SVGAGI. V lost 8 bases, J lost 0 bases, and 10 bases lay in between. The CDR3 is made up of 13 amino acids. CDR3 DNA: TGTGCCAGCGCGGGAGGACTGAACACTGAAGCTTTCTTT. Its protein is CASAGGLNTEAFF.

This chain links TRBV15 with TRBJ1-1; tentatively, D is TRBD1 (6 bases). This CDR3 is built from 15 residues. V was cut by 2 bases and J by 6 bases, with 16 bases left in between. Per germline, CDR1 LNHNV and CDR2 YYDKDF (reference sequence). The CDR3 loop reads CATSRSGAGAAEAFF. CDR3 sequence (DNA): TGTGCCACCAGCAGATCTGGAGCAGGGGCCGCTGAAGCTTTCTTT.

This rearrangement joins TRBV24-1 to TRBJ1-5; D call uncertain. The V gene lost 9 bases and the J gene lost 4 bases, with 9 bases spanning the gap. The CDR3 runs to 12 residues. Germline V lookup: CDR1 KGHDR, CDR2 SFDVKD. The CDR3 here is CATGQSNQPQHF. Written as DNA, the CDR3 is TGTGCCACCGGGCAATCTAATCAGCCCCAGCATTTT.

The genes are TRBV7-2 and TRBJ2-2, with D perhaps TRBD1 (5 bases). The CDR3 totals 15 residues. The germline gives CDR1 SGHTA, CDR2 FQGNSA. Trimming stripped 1 base from V and 6 bases from J, with 12 bases between. CDR3 coding DNA: TGTGCCAGCAGCTTAGAACCAGGGCTTGCCGGGGAGCTGTTTTTT. This encodes CASSLEPGLAGELFF. Together with reference TRBV7-2 and TRBJ2-2, the CDR3 gives the full variable domain: GAGVSQSPSNKVTEKGKDVELRCDPISGHTALYWYRQSLGQGLEFLIYFQGNSAPDKSGLPSDRFSAERTGGSVSTLTIQRTQQEDSAVYLCASSLEPGLAGELFFGEGSRLTVL.

The V call is TRBV15, the J call TRBJ2-5; D ambiguous. The CDR3 contains 14 residues. CDR1 is LNHNV, CDR2 YYDKDF, per germline (reference sequence). The germline V and J ends were trimmed by 4 bases and 1 base, with 10 bases remaining between them. The chain's CDR3 is CATSTLKIQETQYF. DNA of the CDR3: TGTGCCACCAGCACTTTAAAAATCCAAGAGACCCAGTACTTC.

This chain uses TRBV5-8 with TRBJ2-7, with D possibly being TRBD2 (6 bases). Deletions cut 2 bases from V and 2 bases from J, with 17 bases between. The CDR3 length is 16 residues. Germline V lookup: CDR1 SGHTS, CDR2 YDEGEE. The CDR3, as DNA: TGTGCCAGCAGCTTTTCATCGGGACTGGCTCCCTACGAGCAGTACTTC. It codes for CASSFSSGLAPYEQYF.

In this sample, this clone turned up a few times. The chain joins TRBV9 to TRBJ1-6; TRBD1 agrees at 8 bases. The CDR3 consists of 17 residues. The germline V gene has CDR1 SGDLS and CDR2 YYNGEE. Trimming cost V 3 bases and J 6 bases; bases outside gene matches: 11. The DNA for the CDR3 is TGTGCCAGCAGCGCTACAGGGGGACCGCTCTCTAATTCACCCCTCCACTTT. Its translation is CASSATGGPLSNSPLHF.

This clone was observed a single time. This chain connects TRBV6-5 to TRBJ1-3; D remains ambiguous. Per germline, CDR1 MNHEY and CDR2 SVGAGI. The CDR3 has 14 residues. Trimming cost V 8 bases and J 2 bases, with 13 bases left between them. The CDR3 sequence: CASSPPGAGNTIYF. The DNA for the CDR3 is TGTGCCAGCTCACCCCCAGGTGCTGGAAACACCATATATTTT.

This clone was counted at least ten times. The chain couples TRBV7-9 to TRBJ1-6, with 8 bases matching TRBD1. Germline V gene data show CDR1 as SEHNR and CDR2 as FQNEAQ (reference sequence). The V and J ends lost 2 bases and 8 bases, in that order; junction bases with no gene match: 5. The CDR3 loop spans 15 amino acids. CDR3: CASSLQGARYSPLHF. CDR3 in DNA: TGTGCCAGCAGCTTACAGGGGGCCCGGTATTCACCCCTCCACTTT.

The chain combines TRBV5-1 with TRBJ2-5, with D possibly matching TRBD2 (5 bases). V was shortened by 1 base and J by 4 bases, with 8 bases between the two germline ends. There are 13 residues in the CDR3. Germline CDR1 SGHRS, CDR2 YFSETQ. CDR3 in DNA: TGCGCCAGCAGCTTGACTAGTAGAGAGACCCAGTACTTC. It encodes CASSLTSRETQYF.

The V call is TRBV5-1, the J call TRBJ1-6; TRBD1 aligns across 7 bases. Trimming cost V 4 bases and J 9 bases; bases outside gene matches: 10. Germline V gene lookup returns CDR1 SGHRS and CDR2 YFSETQ. This CDR3 is 15 amino acids long. CDR3 protein: CASSQSSRQGSPLHF. The CDR3 region has the DNA TGCGCCAGCAGCCAGAGCAGCCGACAGGGTTCACCCCTCCACTTT.

The chain is built from TRBV5-4 and TRBJ2-1, with 7 nucleotides matching TRBD1. This CDR3 region has 14 residues. Germline V gives CDR1 SGHNT, CDR2 YYREEE (reference sequence). After removal of 4 bases from V and 5 bases from J, the junction contained 6 bases not matched to a gene. The CDR3 nucleotides are TGTGCCAGCAGCCCTCCTAGGGGGCACAATGAGCAGTTCTTC. Translating gives CASSPPRGHNEQFF. The full variable domain, rest sourced from reference TRBV5-4 and TRBJ2-1, is ETGVTQSPTHLIKTRGQQVTLRCSSQSGHNTVSWYQQALGQGPQFIFQYYREEENGRGNFPPRFSGLQFPNYSSELNVNALELDDSALYLCASSPPRGHNEQFFGPGTRLTVL.

This rearrangement joins TRBV4-1 to TRBJ2-1; D uncertain. The germline CDR1 and CDR2 sequences are MGHRA and YSYEKL. This CDR3 has 14 amino acids. Trimming shortened V by 4 bases and J by 5 bases, and 12 bases separated the two germline ends. CDR3 sequence reads: CASSPPGSNNEQFF. CDR3 nucleotide sequence: TGCGCCAGCAGCCCACCCGGGTCTAACAATGAGCAGTTCTTC.

The chain's CDR3 is CAAPLTGGSIQYF. The CDR3 coding sequence is TGTGCCGCTCCTTTAACAGGGGGGAGCATTCAGTACTTC. J is TRBJ2-4 and V is TRBV27, with 8 bases fitting TRBD1. V trimming: 11 bases; J trimming: 9 bases; junction bases outside the gene matches: 12. CDR3 length equals 13 residues. Per germline, CDR1 MNHEY and CDR2 SMNVEV (reference sequence).

This clone has only a few counts. This rearrangement joins TRBV5-1 to TRBJ1-2; D gene ambiguous. The V gene lost 1 base and the J gene lost 5 bases, with 12 bases spanning the gap. CDR1 is SGHRS and CDR2 is YFSETQ in the germline V gene. This CDR3 comprises 14 residues. The DNA for the CDR3 is TGCGCCAGCAGCTTGTATCCAGGCTCGTATGGCTACACCTTC. Translating gives CASSLYPGSYGYTF.

This rearrangement joins TRBV12-3 or TRBV12-4 to TRBJ1-1; TRBD1 agrees at 9 bases. V lost 6 bases, J lost 6 bases, and 5 bases stayed unmatched. This CDR3 is 13 amino acids long. As DNA, the CDR3 is TGTGCCAGCAGCCCTACAGGGGGCCCTGAAGCTTTCTTT. It codes for CASSPTGGPEAFF.

The V call is TRBV30, the J call TRBJ1-1, with TRBD1 identical over 7 bases. This CDR3 has 16 residues. Trimming at V came to 0 bases and at J to 6 bases, leaving 13 bases not matched to a gene. Germline CDR1 and CDR2: GTSNPN and SVGIG (reference sequence). Here the CDR3 reads CAWSVGGGPLVAEAFF. In nucleotides, the CDR3 is TGTGCCTGGAGTGTTGGAGGGGGCCCACTAGTCGCTGAAGCTTTCTTT.

The gene calls are TRBV6-2 or TRBV6-3 and TRBJ2-7; perhaps TRBD1 as D (6 bases). The CDR3 runs 16 residues. V was cut by 4 bases and J by 2 bases, with 18 bases left in between. CDR1 and CDR2 from the germline V gene are MNHEY and SVGEGT. The CDR3 loop reads CASSSYSRTATYEQYF. The CDR3 DNA is TGTGCCAGCAGTTCCTATTCGCGGACAGCGACCTACGAGCAGTACTTC.

This chain links TRBV11-3 with TRBJ1-6; 8 bases agree with TRBD1. This CDR3 region has 16 residues. The V gene end was trimmed by 8 bases and the J gene end by 7 bases; junction bases not matched to a gene: 13. CDR1 and CDR2 (germline): SGHNT, YENEEA. The CDR3, as DNA: TGTGCCAGCCAACCGGATTGGACAGGGTGGAATTCACCCCTCCACTTT. Amino acids: CASQPDWTGWNSPLHF.